These 32 T cell receptor beta chains were sequenced from one sample in a study of technical replicates of blood from a few donors (dated by TCRdb to the late 2010s). The library was obtained by the immunoSEQ multiplex PCR assay. Sourced from immuneACCESS, this table was stored by TCRdb with only in-frame sequences that have V and J called. A share of the clones is absent; for the studies checked, an unresolved V gene accounts for under half, and the remainder has no known explanation. The sample table records about 76,000 clones; 65% to 90% of these occur just once. The ten top clones hold roughly 4.5% of the sample. Sequencing used PBMCs. Source of these receptors: a human donor in good health. Some clones in this sample may be carry-over from other donors' samples.

The chain combines TRBV6-1 with TRBJ1-2; perhaps TRBD1 as D (6 bases). The CDR3 contains 15 residues. V shed 7 bases and J shed 4 bases, with 19 bases lying between them. Germline V gene sequence: CDR1 MNHNS, CDR2 SASEGT. For the CDR3, the DNA is TGTGCCAGCACCTCACCGAGGGGAGGGGGCTATGGCTACACCTTC. Translation: CASTSPRGGGYGYTF.

This clone was seen more than once but under ten times. This CDR3 is CASREQGGLFF. In DNA, the CDR3 is TGTGCCAGCAGAGAACAGGGTGGGCTGTTTTTT. The chain has TRBV2 and TRBJ2-2; a weak D match, TRBD1 (6 bases). Germline V gene lookup returns CDR1 SNHLY and CDR2 FYNNEI. The CDR3 extends over 11 amino acids. Trimming pared 6 bases from V and 13 bases from J, leaving 12 bases between.

This chain uses TRBV19 with TRBJ2-2, with no clear D. Trimming took 0 bases from V and 5 from J, leaving 7 bases between them. CDR1 is LNHDA and CDR2 is SQIVND in the germline V gene (reference sequence). The CDR3 is 14 amino acids. CDR3 residues: CASSIDQATGELFF. The CDR3 DNA sequence: TGTGCCAGTAGTATAGATCAGGCTACCGGGGAGCTGTTTTTT.

V gene TRBV7-8 combines with J gene TRBJ2-1; TRBD2 matches at 8 bases. Germline CDR1 SGHVS, CDR2 FQNEAQ. The CDR3 length is 16 residues. The V segment lost 4 bases and the J segment 7 bases; nucleotides outside the gene matches: 12. In DNA, the CDR3 is TGTGCCAGCAGCTATCATAGCGGGGAAGCGTCTAATGAGCAGTTCTTC. Protein product: CASSYHSGEASNEQFF.

CDR3: CASSQGLAGVETQYF. CDR3 DNA: TGCGCCAGCAGCCAAGGACTAGCGGGGGTCGAGACCCAGTACTTC. The chain links TRBV4-1 to TRBJ2-5; 12 nucleotides line up with TRBD2. This CDR3 spans 15 amino acids. CDR1 and CDR2 (germline): MGHRA, YSYEKL. With V trimmed by 1 base and J by 5 bases, 2 bases remained unmatched.

V usage is TRBV5-6 and J usage is TRBJ2-7; 9 bases fit TRBD1. The ends lost 4 bases at V and 3 bases at J; junction bases unmatched: 5. Germline values: CDR1 SGHDT, CDR2 YYEEEE. The CDR3 consists of 14 residues. CDR3 nucleotide sequence: TGTGCCAGCAGCCGACCGACAGGGGGCTACGAGCAGTACTTC. Translating gives CASSRPTGGYEQYF.

J is TRBJ2-1 and V is TRBV7-2; TRBD1 matches 8 bases. Germline V gene sequence: CDR1 SGHTA, CDR2 FQGNSA. This CDR3 has 16 residues. V shed 2 bases and J 5 bases; nucleotides not matched to a gene: 8. CDR3: CASSLWTPGGHNEQFF. As DNA, the CDR3 is TGTGCCAGCAGCTTATGGACGCCAGGGGGCCACAATGAGCAGTTCTTC.

The chain links TRBV5-5 to TRBJ1-1; no definite D call. Per germline, CDR1 SGHKS and CDR2 YYEKEE (reference sequence). Trimming stripped 1 base from V and 1 base from J, with 5 bases between. The CDR3 runs 13 residues. As DNA, the CDR3 is TGTGCCAGCAGCTTGTCTCGGAACACTGAAGCTTTCTTT. It translates to CASSLSRNTEAFF.

V is TRBV29-1 and J is TRBJ2-7; TRBD2 aligns across 7 bases. The junction had 8 bases not matched to a gene; V was cut back by 4 bases and J by 2 bases. Germline V CDR1 and CDR2: SQVTM, ANQGSEA. The CDR3 has 14 amino acids. The CDR3 coding sequence is TGCAGCGTTGGAGGAGCGGGGATAACCTACGAGCAGTACTTC. Translating it yields CSVGGAGITYEQYF.

The chain couples TRBV11-2 to TRBJ2-7, with 11 positions matching TRBD2. CDR3 length: 18 residues. The junction had 18 bases not matched to a gene; V was cut back by 5 bases and J by 6 bases. In germline, CDR1 is SGHAT, CDR2 FQNNGV. CDR3 residues: CASSPGLAASGSGSEQYF. Written as DNA, the CDR3 is TGTGCCAGCAGCCCGGGACTAGCGGCGAGTGGGTCGGGTAGCGAGCAGTACTTC.

This clone has only one observation. The chain has TRBV6-1 and TRBJ2-1, with 13 nucleotides matching TRBD2. V trimming: 9 bases; J trimming: 7 bases; junction bases outside the gene matches: 9. CDR3 length equals 15 residues. Germline V CDR1 and CDR2: MNHNS, SASEGT. CDR3 residues: CASLELAGGDNEQFF. The CDR3 DNA reads as TGTGCCAGTTTAGAACTAGCGGGGGGGGATAATGAGCAGTTCTTC.

The chain employs TRBV18 and TRBJ1-1; 7 bases are a match to TRBD1. CDR3 length: 14 amino acids. Germline CDR1 is KGHSH and CDR2 is LQKENI. Trimming took 1 base from V and 5 from J; bases not matched to a gene: 4. The DNA of the CDR3 is TGTGCCAGCTCACCACGAGAGGGGGCGACTGAAGCTTTCTTT. Amino acids: CASSPREGATEAFF. The complete variable domain, with remaining parts taken from reference TRBV18 and TRBJ1-1, reads NAGVMQNPRHLVRRRGQEARLRCSPMKGHSHVYWYRQLPEEGLKFMVYLQKENIIDESGMPKERFSAEFPKEGPSILRIQQVVRGDSAAYFCASSPREGATEAFFGQGTRLTVV.

The genes are TRBV4-2 and TRBJ2-7; a weak D match, TRBD2 (6 bases). V was clipped by 4 bases and J by 5 bases, with 18 bases between them. The CDR3 is 15 amino acids. Germline lookup yields CDR1 LGHNA and CDR2 YNFKEQ. CDR3 coding DNA: TGTGCCAGCAGCCCCTTGATTCGCGGGGTCGACGAGCAGTACTTC. Amino acid sequence: CASSPLIRGVDEQYF.

J is TRBJ1-4 and V is TRBV7-2, with TRBD1 identical over 7 bases. The CDR3 runs 16 residues. The V gene end was trimmed by 4 bases and the J gene end by 8 bases; junction bases not matched to a gene: 13. Germline lookup yields CDR1 SGHTA and CDR2 FQGNSA. CDR3 DNA: TGTGCCAGCAGCTCCGCCGGTAACAGGGGAGGAGAAAAACTGTTTTTT. Translation: CASSSAGNRGGEKLFF.

This clone turned up a few times. This chain joins TRBV9 and TRBJ2-7, with D maybe TRBD1 (6 bases). Trimming pared 3 bases from V and 2 bases from J, leaving 12 bases between. The CDR3 is made up of 14 amino acids. The germline V gene encodes CDR1 SGDLS and CDR2 YYNGEE. The CDR3 is CASSASGTTYEQYF. CDR3 coding DNA: TGTGCCAGCAGCGCATCCGGGACAACCTACGAGCAGTACTTC. The full variable domain, completed using reference TRBV9 and TRBJ2-7, is DSGVTQTPKHLITATGQRVTLRCSPRSGDLSVYWYQQSLDQGLQFLIQYYNGEERAKGNILERFSAQQFPDLHSELNLSSLELGDSALYFCASSASGTTYEQYFGPGTRLTVT.

This clone was counted a few times. The chain links TRBV5-1 to TRBJ2-3, with 10 positions matching TRBD1. This CDR3 region has 15 residues. The V gene's germline CDR1 is SGHRS and CDR2 YFSETQ. With 4 bases clipped from V and 1 base from J, the junction kept 3 bases outside the gene matches. The CDR3 here is CASSTGQGGTDTQYF. For the CDR3, the DNA is TGCGCCAGCAGCACCGGACAGGGGGGCACAGATACGCAGTATTTT.

The rearrangement joins TRBV7-8 to TRBJ2-6; 8 nucleotides align to TRBD1. CDR1 is SGHVS, CDR2 FQNEAQ, per germline. The V and J ends lost 4 bases and 3 bases, in that order; junction bases with no gene match: 11. The CDR3 consists of 18 residues. CDR3 sequence reads: CASSSFRGLSSGANVLTF. As DNA, the CDR3 is TGTGCCAGCAGCTCGTTCAGGGGGCTGAGTAGTGGGGCCAACGTCCTGACTTTC.

The genes are TRBV28 and TRBJ1-2, with D uncertain. Germline V CDR1 and CDR2: MDHEN, SYDVKM. The V end was cut by 3 bases, the J end by 0 bases, with 11 bases between. CDR3 size: 15 residues. CDR3: CASSFPGIPNYGYTF. The CDR3 DNA sequence: TGTGCCAGCAGTTTCCCAGGTATCCCTAACTATGGCTACACCTTC.

The chain combines TRBV28 with TRBJ2-1; 8 bases align to TRBD2. This CDR3 comprises 16 residues. Trimming cost V 10 bases and J 12 bases; bases outside gene matches: 23. Germline V gene sequence: CDR1 MDHEN, CDR2 SYDVKM. CDR3 in DNA: TGTGCCACGGAAGGACGGGGGACCGGGACTAGTCAGCGGCAGTTCTTC. Translation gives CATEGRGTGTSQRQFF. The whole variable domain, remainder taken from reference TRBV28 and TRBJ2-1, is DVKVTQSSRYLVKRTGEKVFLECVQDMDHENMFWYRQDPGLGLRLIYFSYDVKMKEKGDIPEGYSVSREKKERFSLILESASTNQTSMYLCATEGRGTGTSQRQFFGPGTRLTVL.

Turning to this clone: Other nucleotide sequences from this sample produce the same CDR3. The chain employs TRBV5-4 and TRBJ1-2; D call uncertain. The length of the CDR3 is 17 residues. Trimming left V 4 bases short and J 6 bases short, with 25 bases between. The germline V gene encodes CDR1 SGHNT and CDR2 YYREEE (reference sequence). As DNA, the CDR3 is TGTGCCAGCAGCGGCCTCAGCTACGGTGAGGAGTTGAATGGCTACACCTTC. Protein sequence: CASSGLSYGEELNGYTF.

V gene TRBV11-2 combines with J gene TRBJ1-4; no definite D call. Trimming left V 4 bases short and J 6 bases short, with 3 bases between. Germline assignment: CDR1 SGHAT and CDR2 FQNNGV. The CDR3 is 11 residues long. The CDR3, as DNA: TGTGCCAGCAGCTCGGATGAAAAACTGTTTTTT. Protein sequence: CASSSDEKLFF.

A few counts support this clone. V gene TRBV19 combines with J gene TRBJ1-1; TRBD1 aligns across 12 bases. With 3 bases clipped from V and 1 base from J, the junction kept 3 bases outside the gene matches. Germline V CDR1 and CDR2: LNHDA, SQIVND (reference sequence). CDR3 length: 16 residues. CDR3 in DNA: TGTGCCAGTAGTATGGGGACAGGGGGCCCGAACACTGAAGCTTTCTTT. Residues: CASSMGTGGPNTEAFF.

This clone occurred a few times. The chain combines TRBV7-3 with TRBJ2-2; no clear D gene. Between the trimmed V and J ends, which lost 5 bases and 7 bases, there was a span of 8 bases. The CDR3 is 12 residues long. Germline CDR1 reads SGHTA; CDR2 reads FQGTGA. CDR3 amino acids: CASSPPGGELFF. In DNA, the CDR3 is TGTGCCAGCAGCCCGCCGGGCGGGGAGCTGTTTTTT.

V usage is TRBV4-3 and J usage is TRBJ2-7; D might be TRBD1 (6 bases). CDR1 and CDR2 from the germline V gene are LGHNA and YSLEER. The V end was cut by 1 base, the J end by 4 bases, with 14 bases between. There are 15 residues in the CDR3. The CDR3 region has the DNA TGCGCCAGCAGCCAAGCGTCCGGGACAATATACGAGCAGTACTTC. Its translation: CASSQASGTIYEQYF.

The chain carries TRBV5-1 and TRBJ2-2, with TRBD1 matching 7 bases. J gave up 0 bases and V 3 bases, and 5 bases lay outside the gene matches. This CDR3 contains 16 residues. Looked up from germline, CDR1 is SGHRS and CDR2 is YFSETQ. In DNA, the CDR3 is TGCGCCAGCAGCTCGACAGGGTTCACGAACACCGGGGAGCTGTTTTTT. It translates to CASSSTGFTNTGELFF.

A few counts support this clone. The rearrangement uses TRBV30 and TRBJ1-3, with D hard to call. The CDR3 runs 11 residues. Germline V gene lookup returns CDR1 GTSNPN and CDR2 SVGIG (reference sequence). V gave up 1 base and J gave up 8 bases, with 6 bases separating them. The CDR3 here is CAWSDGYTIYF. The CDR3 DNA follows: TGTGCCTGGAGTGATGGCTACACCATATATTTT. The full variable domain, with the rest looked up from reference TRBV30 and TRBJ1-3, is SQTIHQWPATLVQPVGSPLSLECTVEGTSNPNLYWYRQAAGRGLQLLFYSVGIGQISSEVPQNLSASRPQDRQFILSSKKLLLSDSGFYLCAWSDGYTIYFGEGSWLTVV.

The chain links TRBV6-5 to TRBJ2-7; TRBD1 is a possible D gene (5 bases). The CDR3 has 12 residues. Germline V gene sequence: CDR1 MNHEY, CDR2 SVGAGI. Trimming removed 6 bases at V and 6 bases at J, with 12 bases between. The CDR3 region is CASRRTRSEQYF. DNA of the CDR3: TGTGCCAGCAGGAGGACACGCAGCGAGCAGTACTTC.

V usage is TRBV4-3 and J usage is TRBJ2-7; D may be TRBD2 (6 bases). The germline gives CDR1 LGHNA, CDR2 YSLEER. This CDR3 spans 15 amino acids. V was pared by 3 bases and J by 3 bases, with 15 bases between. CDR3 loop: CASSHQRVLGYEQYF. The CDR3 nucleotides read TGCGCCAGCAGCCACCAGCGGGTGTTAGGCTACGAGCAGTACTTC.

V usage is TRBV27 and J usage is TRBJ1-4; 8 bases line up with TRBD1. After removal of 5 bases from V and 5 bases from J, the junction contained 4 bases not matched to a gene. Germline V CDR1 and CDR2: MNHEY, SMNVEV (reference sequence). This CDR3 has 14 amino acids. This CDR3 reads CASSPDRANEKLFF. In DNA, the CDR3 is TGTGCCAGCAGTCCGGACAGGGCAAATGAAAAACTGTTTTTT.

This clone was detected once. The chain combines TRBV2 with TRBJ2-7; 7 bases are a match to TRBD1. CDR1 is SNHLY, CDR2 FYNNEI, per germline. CDR3 length equals 14 residues. The junction had 3 bases not matched to a gene; V was cut back by 1 base and J by 3 bases. CDR3 bases: TGTGCCAGCAGTGAAGGGGACAGATACTACGAGCAGTACTTC. Protein: CASSEGDRYYEQYF.

This clone was recorded only once. The chain is built from TRBV7-9 and TRBJ2-1; 9 bases are a match to TRBD2. V dropped 5 bases and J dropped 3; count of bases not matched to a gene: 11. The CDR3 length is 17 residues. Germline CDR1 reads SEHNR; CDR2 reads FQNEAQ (reference sequence). Here the CDR3 DNA reads TGTGCCAGCAGCCCCCCGGTGACTAGCGGATACTACAATGAGCAGTTCTTC. As protein: CASSPPVTSGYYNEQFF.

The rearrangement uses TRBV5-6 and TRBJ2-5; TRBD1 agrees at 10 bases. V lost 4 bases, J lost 6 bases, and 9 bases stayed unmatched. This CDR3 is built from 15 residues. Germline V gives CDR1 SGHDT, CDR2 YYEEEE. The CDR3: CASSGQGGFLQTQYF. The CDR3 region has the DNA TGTGCCAGCAGCGGACAGGGGGGCTTTCTGCAGACCCAGTACTTC.